This is a list of T cell receptor beta chains from one sample in a study of cytomegalovirus exposure and HLA in healthy donors. Data came from immunoSEQ multiplex PCR; TCRdb stores just in-frame clones and leaves some out. This table has around 300,000 clones, around 90% appearing once. Sample: PBMCs. These receptors came from a woman aged 30 to 39 in good health and CMV-seropositive. CDR3s include the opening cysteine and the closing phenylalanine or tryptophan. A D gene is named only where the DNA matches it firmly. Some rows have no size entry. The others give once, few or many, or a class for an expanded clone.

j_call v_call clone_size d_call cdr3_aa cdr3_nt
TRBJ2-2 TRBV29-1 - TRBD2 CSVLAGSGTGELFF TGCAGCGTTCTAGCGGGAAGTGGGACCGGGGAGCTGTTTTTT
TRBJ1-5 TRBV27 - TRBD1 CASSSGTGVGLGNQPQHF TGTGCCAGCAGTTCCGGGACAGGGGTTGGGTTGGGCAATCAGCCCCAGCATTTT
TRBJ2-7 TRBV27 - - CASSSSGQSYEQYF TGTGCCAGCAGTTCCAGCGGGCAGTCCTACGAGCAGTACTTC
TRBJ2-3 TRBV15 - - CATSRDGFAGTDTQYF TGTGCCACCAGCAGAGATGGATTCGCGGGCACAGATACGCAGTATTTT
TRBJ2-5 TRBV5-1 - - CASRSTTGGSTGTQYF TGCGCCAGCAGGTCTACCACCGGGGGATCCACCGGGACCCAGTACTTC
TRBJ2-7 TRBV28 - - CASSESGGSYEQYF TGTGCCAGCAGTGAGTCAGGCGGCAGCTACGAGCAGTACTTC
TRBJ1-2 TRBV5-1 - - CASSSSNNYGYTF TGCGCCAGCAGCTCGTCAAATAACTATGGCTACACCTTC
TRBJ2-1 TRBV2 - TRBD2 CASSTTGTSGRVGDNEQFF TGTGCCAGCTCTACTACCGGGACTAGCGGGAGGGTAGGGGACAATGAGCAGTTCTTC
TRBJ2-2 TRBV6-4 many TRBD2 CASSDSSGSTGELFF TGTGCCAGCAGTGACTCTAGCGGGAGCACCGGGGAGCTGTTTTTT
TRBJ1-3 TRBV9 - - CASSVVARGDTIYF TGTGCCAGCAGCGTAGTGGCTAGGGGGGACACCATATATTTT
TRBJ1-5 TRBV30 few - CAWTPSARPSTPQHF TGTGCCTGGACCCCATCGGCCAGACCATCTACGCCCCAGCATTTT
TRBJ2-7 TRBV10-3 once - CAISDFGTQQYF TGTGCCATCAGTGATTTTGGGACTCAGCAGTACTTC
TRBJ1-5 TRBV7-8 few - CASSSTRGGQPQHF TGTGCCAGCAGCTCTACACGCGGGGGACAGCCCCAGCATTTT
TRBJ2-7 TRBV9 - - CASSVALGVAYEQYF TGTGCCAGCAGCGTAGCTCTCGGGGTTGCCTACGAGCAGTACTTC
TRBJ2-1 TRBV6-5 - - CASTPSVRNNEQFF TGTGCCAGCACCCCTAGCGTAAGAAACAATGAGCAGTTCTTC